This T cell receptor beta chain was observed in a study of CXCR3-negative and CXCR3-positive naive CD8 T cells. Study observations and caveats: In naive cells, CXCR3-negative and CXCR3-positive subsets had similar TRBV-TRBJ usage; memory cells differed. Naive CXCR3-positive cells had TRB CDR3s more hydrophobic than those of CXCR3-negative naive cells.

CDR1 is SQVTM and CDR2 is ANQGSEA in the germline V gene. The CDR3 has 14 amino acids. 5' RACE with UMI labels generated the TRB cDNA libraries. TCRdb re-called the 5' RACE reads and gives one entry per CDR3 protein, without DNA. Its table records approximately 100,000 distinct CDR3 sequences. A word on this clonotype: Its antigen is as yet unknown.

Each CD8+ T cell subset was sorted in triplicate, approximately 300,000 cells each. Naivety in CD8+ T cells corresponded to a CD45RO-CCR7+CD27+CD95- phenotype. The V and J genes are TRBV29-1 and TRBJ1-1. The sequence was obtained from a human donor in good health. Some clones in this sample may be carry-over from other donors' samples. Sequencing was performed on naive CXCR3+ CD8+ T cells from blood. Noted subset: CD45RO-CCR7+CD27+CD95- naive CD8+ T cells expressing CXCR3 (TNR3+). The CDR3 sequence: CSVVSDIMNTEAFF.